This T cell receptor (beta chain) was sequenced during a study of technical replicates of blood from several donors. The V end lost 7 bases, the J end lost 0 bases, and 12 bases lay between the germline ends. Germline V gene lookup returns CDR1 MNHNS and CDR2 SASEGT. The CDR3 covers 14 residues. Using immunoSEQ multiplex PCR, the repertoire was profiled, and TCRdb retains in-frame clones only, with some absent. The table records more than 95,000 clones, approximately 95% of them present only once. J is TRBJ1-1 and V is TRBV6-1; D unresolved. Source material: T cells isolated from PBMCs. This TCR came from a human donor in good health. The CDR3 reads CASTEVGVNTEAFF. In DNA form, the CDR3 reads TGTGCCAGCACCGAAGTCGGGGTGAACACTGAAGCTTTCTTT.